Listed here is a single TCR beta chain. Antigen unknown. The germline CDR1 and CDR2 sequences are LNHDA and SQIVND (reference sequence). The CDR3 loop spans 14 amino acids. V gave up 4 bases and J gave up 8 bases; unmatched junction bases: 5. The source of the sample is a study of T cell responses to AZD1222 COVID-19 vaccine. Findings and limits, study-wide: Donors in the cohort were predominantly white British and more often female, and clonal diversity was possibly underestimated. It was only 6 or 7 AZD1222 recipients who were seropositive at baseline. The study found vaccine-associated CD4 TCRs spanning spike, dominant at 160-218 and 743-854. Targets within unmutated variant regions were reportedly found for nearly half of spike-specific TCRs.

The method was immunoSEQ multiplex PCR; TCRdb's version includes in-frame clones alone and lacks a portion of them. The table lists roughly 76,000 clones, 88% of them singletons, with roughly 10% in the top ten. The gene calls are TRBV19 and TRBJ2-3; TRBD1 aligns across 11 bases. This clonotype was sampled from an adult in good health. The sequencing here drew on peripheral blood, taken on day 0 of AZD1222 vaccination. CDR3 residues: CASSTGQGAGTQYF. CDR3 DNA: TGTGCCAGTAGTACCGGACAGGGGGCGGGTACGCAGTATTTT. The full variable domain, in which reference TRBV19 and TRBJ2-3 provide the parts outside the CDR3, is DGGITQSPKYLFRKEGQNVTLSCEQNLNHDAMYWYRQDPGQGLRLIYYSQIVNDFQKGDIAEGYSVSREKKESFPLTVTSAQKNPTAFYLCASSTGQGAGTQYFGPGTRLTVL.